Below, one TCR beta chain is given with its context. Its antigen is still unknown. The V gene lost 4 bases and the J gene lost 5 bases, with 15 bases spanning the gap. The CDR3 runs 15 residues. Germline V CDR1 and CDR2: SGHTA, FQGNSA. Profiled with immunoSEQ multiplex PCR; TCRdb holds only in-frame clones, not every one. The sample records about 180,000 clones, around 90% being singletons. The data originate from a study of T cell responses to AZD1222 COVID-19 vaccine. Turning to the study itself: Second-dose intervals near 4 or 12 weeks were combined. Whole-study findings and limits: Without day 14 samples, only post-peak T cell repertoires were studied. A mostly white British donor set with more females was recruited, and clonal diversity was possibly underestimated. Researchers report vaccine-associated CD4 TCRs spanning spike, with dominance at 160-218 and 743-854.

Source: peripheral blood, taken on day 0 of AZD1222 vaccination. The sequence came from an adult in good health. The chain links TRBV7-2 to TRBJ1-5; D is ambiguous. CDR3 coding DNA: TGTGCCAGCAGCTCCCTAACGGCCCCGTATCAGCCCCAGCATTTT. Residues: CASSSLTAPYQPQHF.